This TCR beta chain was retrieved from a study of blood T cell repertoires in COVID-19. Across the whole study: Some COVID-19 samples were acute and others convalescent; all came from the United States, Italy and Spain. The cDNA or gDNA used as material had been derived from T cells, B-cell-depleted T cells, or PBMCs.

The CDR3 extends over 15 amino acids. Trimming pared 3 bases from V and 3 bases from J, leaving 12 bases between. Methods used by the authors: The authors estimated nucleated cell counts from reference gene primer amplification. Profiling relied on immunoSEQ multiplex PCR, and the TCRdb table lists in-frame clones only, not all of them. V and J calls and clone size follow that table, whereas D and trimming were derived from the DNA. The profile covers 300,000 to 450,000 clones, with around nine tenths appearing a single time and 3% taken by the ten largest. The specimen was peripheral blood. The chain uses TRBV23-1 and TRBJ2-1, with D hard to call. TRBV23-1 is treated as an ORF (open reading frame) with a function not yet certain. The TCR originated in a human donor in a cohort sampled during active COVID-19. The CDR3 bases are TGCGCCAGCAGTCACAGCAATCGGGTCTACAATGAGCAGTTCTTC. Its translation: CASSHSNRVYNEQFF.